The 25 T cell receptor beta chains presented below share a single source sample, sequenced in a study of tumor and adjacent non-tumor tissue in lung cancer. This sample's RNA came from whole unsorted tissue. The normal lung tissue was taken more than 3 cm from the tumor edge. TCRbeta libraries were built with three rounds of nested PCR, modified from ARM-PCR. In TCRdb, the multiplex PCR reads were re-called with MiXCR into one record per CDR3 protein. The table includes tens of thousands of distinct CDR3 sequences, more than 65% detected once. The source material was distant non-tumor lung tissue. The source is a man aged 65 to 79 with non-small cell lung cancer.

The sample holds a few counts of this clonotype. The CDR3 does not end in the conserved phenylalanine or tryptophan, so this is likely a read error. J is TRBJ2-1 and V is TRBV29-1; no firm D call. Germline assignment: CDR1 SQVTM and CDR2 ANQGSEA. CDR3 size: 13 residues. As DNA, the CDR3 is TGCAGTGTTGAATTTGAGGCCTACAATGAGCAGTTCGTC. Protein: CSVEFEAYNEQFV.

Comments on this clonotype: The junction shows a germline mismatch at one end, possibly a read error. CDR3 sequence reads: CPSSQDRVSHFGYTF. CDR3 DNA sequence: TGCCCCAGCAGCCAAGATCGGGTCTCCCACTTCGGATACACCTTC. The chain joins TRBV4-3 to TRBJ1-2, with D hard to call. The germline gives CDR1 LGHNA, CDR2 YSLEER. This CDR3 has 15 residues.

In the case of this clonotype: Compared with germline, one end of the junction differs, possibly owing to a read error. The gene calls are TRBV6-2 or TRBV6-3 and TRBJ1-1; the D gene is possibly TRBD1 (6 bases). The V gene's germline CDR1 is MNHEY and CDR2 SVGEGT. CDR3 length: 15 residues. The CDR3 reads CVSRPFMGQRREAFF. The CDR3 DNA reads as TGTGTCAGCCGACCTTTTATGGGACAAAGAAGAGAGGCTTTCTTT.

A word on this clonotype: A read error is possible here, since a much larger clone lies one base away. Written as DNA, the CDR3 is TGTGCCAGCAGCTTGGAGATACGACAGGGCTGGAACACTGAAGCTTTCTTT. Its translation: CASSLEIRQGWNTEAFF. J is TRBJ1-1 and V is TRBV5-6; 7 bases align to TRBD1. This CDR3 is built from 17 residues. Germline CDR1 is SGHDT and CDR2 is YYEEEE. The V segment lost 0 bases and the J segment 1 base; nucleotides outside the gene matches: 9.

To note about this clonotype: This is likely a read error, given that the CDR3 carries no conserved phenylalanine or tryptophan at its end. This chain's CDR3 is CAIRVTSVGSTYIEQYL. Written as DNA, the CDR3 is TGTGCCATCAGGGTGACTAGCGTGGGGTCCACCTACATTGAGCAGTACTTG. This chain links TRBV10-3 with TRBJ2-1; TRBD2 matches 8 bases. The J call may be in error: the DNA end matches TRBJ2-7 better. The CDR3 totals 17 residues. Germline lookup yields CDR1 ENHRY and CDR2 SYGVKD.

This clonotype showed up many times. An end of the junction differs from the germline gene, which may be a read error. The chain carries TRBV11-3 and TRBJ2-1; 7 bases map to TRBD2. Looked up from germline, CDR1 is SGHNT and CDR2 is YENEEA. There are 16 residues in the CDR3. The CDR3 DNA reads as TGTGCCAGCAGCGTAGATCCCACGGGGGGAAGGGGTGAGCAGTTCTTC. Translated, it gives CASSVDPTGGRGEQFF.

In its sample, this clonotype was seen many times. The chain uses TRBV4-3 and TRBJ2-1; 9 bases map to TRBD2. The V gene's germline CDR1 is LGHNA and CDR2 YSLEER. V shed 0 bases and J 2 bases; nucleotides not matched to a gene: 5. CDR3 size: 17 residues. CDR3 bases: TGCGCCAGCAGCCAAGAATGGGCGGGAGGGCCCTACAATGAGCAGTTCTTC. This gives the protein CASSQEWAGGPYNEQFF.

Note on this clonotype: This likely comes from a read error, as the CDR3 has no conserved phenylalanine or tryptophan at its end. This chain links TRBV4-1 with TRBJ2-7, with TRBD2 identical over 11 bases. From germline, CDR1 is MGHRA and CDR2 YSYEKL. V lost 5 bases and J lost 7; bases outside the gene matches: 13. This CDR3 contains 16 residues. Here the CDR3 reads CASSVTLAGEGEEQYL. The CDR3, as DNA: TGCGCCAGCAGCGTGACACTAGCGGGAGAGGGGGAAGAGCAGTACTTA.

This clonotype was detected many times. The chain uses TRBV12-3 or TRBV12-4 and TRBJ1-2; D uncertain. This CDR3 is 12 amino acids long. V lost 4 bases, J lost 1 base, and 4 bases lay in between. CDR3 residues: CASSWGNYGYTF. The DNA of the CDR3 is TGTGCCAGCAGTTGGGGTAACTATGGCTACACCTTC.

The rearrangement joins TRBV11-3 to TRBJ2-1; D is perhaps TRBD1 or TRBD2 (5 bases each). Germline assignment: CDR1 SGHNT and CDR2 YENEEA. Deletions cut 0 bases from V and 9 bases from J, with 18 bases between. This CDR3 is 16 amino acids long. The CDR3 coding sequence is TGTGCCAGCAGCTTAGATCACACGGGGAGCAGGGCTGAGCAGTTCTTC. Protein sequence: CASSLDHTGSRAEQFF.

As for this clonotype: The junction departs from germline at one end; a sequencing error may be responsible. This chain links TRBV4-3 with TRBJ1-2; no firm D call. The CDR3 is 14 residues long. CDR1 LGHNA and CDR2 YSLEER come from the germline V gene. The CDR3 is CASSQDVGVDGYTF. CDR3 bases: TGCGCCAGTAGCCAAGATGTGGGCGTAGATGGCTACACGTTC.

In regard to this clonotype: One junction end does not reproduce the germline sequence, and a read error may be involved. The chain employs TRBV7-9 and TRBJ1-5; D is uncertain. Germline V gene data show CDR1 as SEHNR and CDR2 as FQNEAQ (reference sequence). The CDR3 is 12 amino acids. The CDR3 DNA sequence: TGTGACAGCAGCCCTTCCAATCAGCCACAGCATTTT. It specifies CDSSPSNQPQHF.

As concerns this clonotype: This may be a read error: a much more frequent sequence differs by one nucleotide. The chain recombines TRBV12-5 with TRBJ2-1; 10 bases align to TRBD2. Germline trimming cut 1 base from V and 6 bases from J; bases unmatched to any gene: 3. In germline, CDR1 is LGHNT, CDR2 FRNRAP. CDR3 length: 15 amino acids. The CDR3 nucleotides read TGTGCTAGTGGTTTGGGAGCGGGGGGGATCAATGAGCAGTTCTTC. Translation gives CASGLGAGGINEQFF. The variable domain in full, completed from reference TRBV12-5 and TRBJ2-1, reads DARVTQTPRHKVTEMGQEVTMRCQPILGHNTVFWYRQTMMQGLELLAYFRNRAPLDDSGMPKDRFSAEMPDATLATLKIQPSEPRDSAVYFCASGLGAGGINEQFFGPGTRLTVL.

A remark on this clonotype: A read error may account for a junction end that differs from germline. The chain recombines TRBV11-2 with TRBJ2-2; TRBD1 agrees at 7 bases. Germline V gene lookup returns CDR1 SGHAT and CDR2 FQNNGV. The CDR3 length is 16 residues. This CDR3 is CVSSLVDTGVDGELFF. CDR3 bases: TGTGTCAGCAGCTTAGTGGACACAGGGGTTGACGGGGAACTGTTTTTT.

Worth noting for this clonotype: One junction end does not reproduce the germline sequence, and a read error may be involved. The chain carries TRBV12-3 or TRBV12-4 and TRBJ1-5, with 7 nucleotides matching TRBD1. The CDR3 extends over 15 amino acids. The CDR3: CASSYSGGDNQPQHF. CDR3 bases: TGTGCCAGCAGTTACTCAGGGGGTGACAATCAGCCACAGCATTTT.

This clonotype came up many times. The chain is built from TRBV7-9 and TRBJ2-5; D is possibly TRBD2 (5 bases). The CDR3 covers 15 residues. The V gene's germline CDR1 is SEHNR and CDR2 FQNEAQ (reference sequence). V was cut by 7 bases and J by 0 bases, with 15 bases left in between. The CDR3 reads CASNFLREHQETQYF. CDR3 bases: TGTGCCAGCAACTTCCTCCGGGAACACCAAGAGACCCAGTACTTC.

Of note for this clonotype: A much larger clone sits a single nucleotide away, making a read error possible. The final CDR3 position lacks the conserved phenylalanine or tryptophan, pointing to a likely read error. J is TRBJ2-1 and V is TRBV20-1; 11 bases match TRBD2. The CDR3 consists of 15 residues. CDR1 DFQATT and CDR2 SNEGSKA come from the germline V gene (reference sequence). Trimming took 0 bases from V and 9 from J; bases not matched to a gene: 7. Here the CDR3 DNA reads TGCAGTGCTAGAGATCTGCCTAGCGGGGGGTCTGAGCAGTTCCTC. Translation gives CSARDLPSGGSEQFL.

Remarks on this clonotype: Compared with germline, one end of the junction differs, possibly owing to a read error. The chain combines TRBV4-1 with TRBJ1-5; D perhaps matches TRBD1 (6 bases). There are 13 residues in the CDR3. The germline CDR1 and CDR2 sequences are MGHRA and YSYEKL. CDR3: CAGSQADRRPYHF. The CDR3 nucleotides are TGCGCCGGCAGCCAAGCGGACAGACGGCCCTATCATTTT.

A remark on this clonotype: The CDR3 end shows no conserved phenylalanine or tryptophan, and so a read error is likely. V and J are TRBV4-3 and TRBJ2-3; D remains unclear. CDR3 length equals 14 residues. V was pared by 1 base and J by 6 bases, with 11 bases between. Germline V gene lookup returns CDR1 LGHNA and CDR2 YSLEER. In DNA, the CDR3 is TGCGCCAGCAGCCAAGTTACTTCCGGGGATACGCAGTATTTG. Translated, it gives CASSQVTSGDTQYL.

Note on this clonotype: A much larger clone lies one base from this, so it may be a read error. The V and J genes are TRBV20-1 and TRBJ2-7; D is unresolved. The CDR3 runs 11 residues. Looked up from germline, CDR1 is DFQATT and CDR2 is SNEGSKA (reference sequence). V gave up 7 bases and J gave up 7 bases, with 14 bases separating them. The CDR3 coding sequence is TGCAGTGATGGAAGGATCGGTGAGCAGTACTTC. Amino acids: CSDGRIGEQYF.

A note on this clonotype: Because it lacks the conserved phenylalanine or tryptophan at the end, this CDR3 is likely a read error. The rearrangement uses TRBV29-1 and TRBJ1-6, with D possibly matching TRBD1 (6 bases). The CDR3 runs to 14 residues. Looked up from germline, CDR1 is SQVTM and CDR2 is ANQGSEA. The CDR3 DNA reads TGCAGCGCCGGGAGAGCAGGGGATAATTCATCCCTCCACGTT. Protein: CSAGRAGDNSSLHV.

The count of this clonotype is one. This could be a read error, since a much larger clone is one nucleotide away. V gene TRBV12-3 or TRBV12-4 combines with J gene TRBJ2-7, with 10 bases matching TRBD1. The CDR3 length is 16 residues. The CDR3 bases are TGTGTCAGCAGTCCGAGCCGGGACAGGGGATTCCACGAGCAGTACTTC. Its protein product is CVSSPSRDRGFHEQYF.

This clonotype was found a few times. Its ends do not fully match the called genes, so a read error is possible. This chain joins TRBV6-6 and TRBJ1-5; TRBD1 matches 8 bases. This CDR3 contains 14 residues. In germline, CDR1 is MNHNY, CDR2 SVGAGI (reference sequence). This chain's CDR3 is CASSRTGPPGPRHF. The CDR3 DNA sequence: TGTGCCAGCAGTCGGACAGGGCCTCCCGGGCCCCGGCATTTT.

For this clonotype: Its ends do not fully match the called genes, so a read error is possible. The chain combines TRBV29-1 with TRBJ2-5; 8 positions agree with TRBD1. In germline, CDR1 is SQVTM, CDR2 ANQGSEA. The CDR3 is 14 amino acids. CDR3 nucleotides: TGCAGCGGGGGCCGGACAGGGAATGGGGAGACACAGTACTTC. It yields the protein CSGGRTGNGETQYF. The variable domain in full, with the rest retrieved from reference TRBV29-1 and TRBJ2-5, is SAVISQKPSRDICQRGTSLTIQCQVDSQVTMMFWYRQQPGQSLTLIATANQGSEATYESGFVIDKFPISRPNLTFSTLTVSNMSPEDSSIYLCSGGRTGNGETQYFGPGTRLLVL.

Comments on this clonotype: Relative to the germline gene, one junction end is altered; a read error may explain this. The J gene is TRBJ2-7, the V gene TRBV4-1; 13 bases map to TRBD2. The CDR3 runs 16 residues. The germline CDR1 and CDR2 sequences are MGHRA and YSYEKL. The CDR3 coding sequence is TGCGCCAGCAGCCGGACACTAGCGGGAGGGAGGGACGAGCGGTACTTC. Its translation is CASSRTLAGGRDERYF.